Shown below are 28 T cell receptor beta chains from a single sample sequenced in a study of siplizumab effects on memory and regulatory T cells. Profiling relied on immunoSEQ multiplex PCR, and the TCRdb table lists in-frame clones only, not all of them. The table records 55,000 to 65,000 clones, approximately 97% of them present only once. The sample was naive CD8+ T cells sorted from blood. Every receptor here comes from a human donor in good health.

The genes are TRBV15 and TRBJ2-5; D gene uncertain. Germline V gives CDR1 LNHNV, CDR2 YYDKDF (reference sequence). The germline V and J ends were trimmed by 0 bases and 5 bases, with 10 bases remaining between them. The CDR3 is 14 residues long. CDR3 coding DNA: TGTGCCACCAGCAGAGATCGGGTCTCGGAGACCCAGTACTTC. It is translated as CATSRDRVSETQYF.

This chain joins TRBV7-3 and TRBJ2-6; unclear D gene. The germline CDR1 and CDR2 sequences are SGHTA and FQGTGA. The CDR3 consists of 14 residues. V dropped 2 bases and J dropped 4 bases, with 6 bases sitting between them. CDR3 amino acids: CASSLFSGANVLTF. The CDR3 nucleotides read TGTGCCAGCAGCTTATTTTCCGGGGCCAACGTCCTGACTTTC.

This clone has only one observation. The chain has TRBV30 and TRBJ2-7; D is ambiguous. Trimming pared 5 bases from V and 6 bases from J, leaving 14 bases between. CDR1 is GTSNPN and CDR2 is SVGIG in the germline V gene (reference sequence). The CDR3 has 12 amino acids. The CDR3 sequence is CAWSLDRSEQYF. In nucleotides, the CDR3 is TGTGCCTGGTCCCTCGATCGAAGCGAGCAGTACTTC.

V and J are TRBV6-5 and TRBJ1-4; no firm D call. The germline CDR1 and CDR2 sequences are MNHEY and SVGAGI. The germline V and J ends were trimmed by 0 bases and 8 bases, with 7 bases remaining between them. The CDR3 has 13 amino acids. The CDR3 DNA is TGTGCCAGCAGTTACTCCCCTTTGGAAAAACTGTTTTTT. It codes for CASSYSPLEKLFF.

J is TRBJ2-3 and V is TRBV27; maybe TRBD2 (6 bases). The V end was cut by 8 bases, the J end by 3 bases, with 15 bases between. Germline V lookup: CDR1 MNHEY, CDR2 SMNVEV (reference sequence). The CDR3 is 14 amino acids. The DNA for the CDR3 is TGTGCCAGCTCCTCGGCGGGGTGGACAGATACGCAGTATTTT. Its protein is CASSSAGWTDTQYF.

This clone has only one observation. The rearrangement joins TRBV7-2 to TRBJ2-3; D unclear. The germline CDR1 and CDR2 sequences are SGHTA and FQGNSA. The CDR3 runs to 14 residues. V was trimmed by 0 bases and J by 3 bases, leaving 7 bases between them. Here the CDR3 DNA reads TGTGCCAGCAGCTTAGCCCTAGTAACAGATACGCAGTATTTT. It is translated as CASSLALVTDTQYF.

V is TRBV2 and J is TRBJ2-7; the D gene is possibly TRBD1 (6 bases). V was cut by 5 bases and J by 5 bases, with 19 bases left in between. CDR1 SNHLY and CDR2 FYNNEI come from the germline V gene. The CDR3 consists of 15 residues. Here the CDR3 reads CASSLPGHPLHEQYF. The DNA for the CDR3 is TGTGCCAGCAGTTTACCGGGACACCCTCTCCACGAGCAGTACTTC.

The chain recombines TRBV7-9 with TRBJ2-1; D tentatively reads TRBD1 or TRBD2 (5 bases each). There are 15 residues in the CDR3. V was clipped by 3 bases and J by 4 bases, with 13 bases between them. Germline loops: CDR1 SEHNR, CDR2 FQNEAQ (reference sequence). Here the CDR3 reads CASSFSGTFYNEQFF. CDR3 sequence (DNA): TGTGCCAGCAGCTTCTCCGGGACCTTTTACAATGAGCAGTTCTTC.

The chain recombines TRBV6-5 with TRBJ2-6; D gene ambiguous. The CDR3 contains 15 residues. V lost 4 bases to trimming and J lost 0 bases, with 7 bases between them. In germline, CDR1 is MNHEY, CDR2 SVGAGI. The CDR3 here is CASSSSRSGANVLTF. The CDR3 DNA follows: TGTGCCAGCAGTTCCTCCCGCTCTGGGGCCAACGTCCTGACTTTC.

This clone has a single count. The J gene is TRBJ2-5, the V gene TRBV27, with 7 positions matching TRBD2. The V gene end was trimmed by 6 bases and the J gene end by 9 bases; junction bases not matched to a gene: 10. Germline assignment: CDR1 MNHEY and CDR2 SMNVEV (reference sequence). The CDR3 runs 13 residues. The CDR3 reads CASSPGGSLAQYF. Written as DNA, the CDR3 is TGTGCCAGCAGCCCAGGCGGGAGCTTGGCCCAGTACTTC.

The chain carries TRBV6-1 and TRBJ1-2; TRBD1 matches at 9 bases. Germline-derived CDR1 and CDR2 are MNHNS and SASEGT. The CDR3 length is 14 residues. J lost 4 bases, V lost 5 bases, and 5 bases had no gene match. CDR3 region: CASSLPGQGYGYTF. CDR3 sequence (DNA): TGTGCCAGCAGTCTACCGGGACAGGGCTATGGCTACACCTTC.

V gene TRBV4-3 combines with J gene TRBJ2-7, with 7 positions matching TRBD1. The CDR3 totals 13 residues. Germline V gene sequence: CDR1 LGHNA, CDR2 YSLEER. Losses at the gene ends were 1 base for V and 6 bases for J; bases not matched to a gene: 3. The CDR3 nucleotides read TGCGCCAGCAGCCAAGGTACAGGGGTCGAGCAGTACTTC. Amino acid sequence: CASSQGTGVEQYF.

J is TRBJ2-1 and V is TRBV19; possibly TRBD1 for D (7 bases). The germline V and J ends were trimmed by 0 bases and 4 bases, with 19 bases remaining between them. CDR3 length equals 18 residues. From germline, CDR1 is LNHDA and CDR2 SQIVND (reference sequence). CDR3 sequence: CASSIDSSSGGLYNEQFF. CDR3 in DNA: TGTGCCAGTAGTATAGATTCGTCTTCAGGGGGGCTTTACAATGAGCAGTTCTTC.

V gene TRBV4-1 combines with J gene TRBJ1-1, with TRBD1 as a possible D gene (6 bases). The CDR3 sequence is 16 residues long. The germline V gene encodes CDR1 MGHRA and CDR2 YSYEKL. Trimming cost V 3 bases and J 2 bases, with 16 bases left between them. The CDR3 DNA reads TGCGCCAGCAGCCAGGGGGCGAATCTTTTCAACACTGAAGCTTTCTTT. Translating it yields CASSQGANLFNTEAFF.

V and J are TRBV7-9 and TRBJ2-5; D gene uncertain. V lost 2 bases and J 5 bases, leaving 9 bases between the germline ends. This CDR3 comprises 13 residues. The germline gives CDR1 SEHNR, CDR2 FQNEAQ (reference sequence). The CDR3 region is CASSLSLGETQYF. In nucleotides, the CDR3 is TGTGCCAGCAGCTTAAGTCTGGGGGAGACCCAGTACTTC.

This chain links TRBV7-9 with TRBJ2-7; a weak D match, TRBD2 (6 bases). CDR1 is SEHNR, CDR2 FQNEAQ, per germline (reference sequence). V gave up 1 base and J gave up 4 bases, with 8 bases separating them. CDR3 length: 13 residues. The CDR3 DNA sequence: TGTGCCAGCAGCTTAGAGGCGGGGTACGAGCAGTACTTC. Amino acids: CASSLEAGYEQYF.

The chain has TRBV19 and TRBJ2-7; D remains unclear. The V end lost 10 bases, the J end lost 1 base, and 17 bases lay between the germline ends. The CDR3 is made up of 14 amino acids. CDR1 and CDR2 (germline): LNHDA, SQIVND (reference sequence). CDR3 nucleotide sequence: TGTGCCACCACCCCCCATGGGGTTTCCTACGAGCAGTACTTC. Translating gives CATTPHGVSYEQYF.

The gene calls are TRBV5-6 and TRBJ2-7; TRBD2 agrees at 11 bases. The CDR3 has 14 residues. V was clipped by 2 bases and J by 3 bases; unmatched bases: 1. The germline V gene encodes CDR1 SGHDT and CDR2 YYEEEE. CDR3 DNA: TGTGCCAGCAGCTTTACTAGCGGGAGCTACGAGCAGTACTTC. It specifies CASSFTSGSYEQYF.

CDR3 loop: CASSHPSGSETEQFF. The CDR3 bases are TGCGCCAGCAGCCACCCGAGCGGGAGTGAAACTGAGCAGTTCTTC. This chain connects TRBV4-1 to TRBJ2-1, with 8 bases that match TRBD2. The CDR3 extends over 15 amino acids. CDR1 is MGHRA and CDR2 is YSYEKL in the germline V gene. V gave up 3 bases and J gave up 9 bases; unmatched junction bases: 10.

This chain joins TRBV29-1 and TRBJ2-7, with D perhaps matching TRBD1 (6 bases). Trimming took off 3 bases at V and 11 bases at J, with 11 bases between the two ends. The germline CDR1 and CDR2 sequences are SQVTM and ANQGSEA. The CDR3 consists of 10 residues. This CDR3 is CSVDRQDEYF. The DNA for the CDR3 is TGCAGCGTTGATCGACAGGACGAGTACTTC.

The V call is TRBV29-1, the J call TRBJ2-7; D gene unclear. Deletions cut 3 bases from V and 0 bases from J, with 9 bases between. Germline V gene data show CDR1 as SQVTM and CDR2 as ANQGSEA. The CDR3 extends over 13 amino acids. The CDR3 here is CSVDRSDSYEQYF. The CDR3 nucleotides are TGCAGCGTTGACAGGTCCGACTCCTACGAGCAGTACTTC.

This rearrangement joins TRBV7-2 to TRBJ1-1, with D hard to call. Trimming took off 5 bases at V and 3 bases at J, with 10 bases between the two ends. The CDR3 spans 13 residues. Germline assignment: CDR1 SGHTA and CDR2 FQGNSA. CDR3 bases: TGTGCCAGCAGCGATATGTGGTACACTGAAGCTTTCTTT. Its translation: CASSDMWYTEAFF.

The V and J genes are TRBV4-2 and TRBJ1-3; tentative D call: TRBD1 (5 bases). This CDR3 contains 12 residues. V lost 9 bases and J lost 4, with 10 bases in between. Germline lookup yields CDR1 LGHNA and CDR2 YNFKEQ. The CDR3 DNA reads as TGTGCCAGTTCTACAGGAGGAAACACCATATATTTT. Encoded protein: CASSTGGNTIYF.

The chain links TRBV5-4 to TRBJ2-7; maybe TRBD1 (6 bases). The germline CDR1 and CDR2 sequences are SGHNT and YYREEE (reference sequence). The CDR3 is made up of 12 amino acids. The V and J ends lost 4 bases and 6 bases respectively, with 11 bases between them. The CDR3 protein is CASSHTGPEQYF. CDR3 bases: TGTGCCAGCAGCCACACAGGGCCCGAGCAGTACTTC.

This chain joins TRBV7-9 and TRBJ2-1; D is unclear. The germline V gene has CDR1 SEHNR and CDR2 FQNEAQ (reference sequence). Trimming took 6 bases from V and 8 from J, leaving 17 bases between them. The CDR3 consists of 14 residues. CDR3 region: CASRSYAAVDEQFF. The CDR3 bases are TGTGCCAGCAGATCCTACGCCGCCGTCGATGAGCAGTTCTTC.

The chain couples TRBV7-3 to TRBJ2-5; D not resolved. Germline V gene data show CDR1 as SGHTA and CDR2 as FQGTGA. The CDR3 is 15 amino acids. Trimming cost V 2 bases and J 2 bases, with 12 bases left between them. The CDR3 coding sequence is TGTGCCAGCAGCTTAGGTTCGGACGGACAAGAGACCCAGTACTTC. This encodes CASSLGSDGQETQYF.

This clone appeared a single time. The rearrangement uses TRBV2 and TRBJ1-1; D is uncertain. Trimming pared 8 bases from V and 8 bases from J, leaving 12 bases between. The CDR3 totals 11 residues. Germline CDR1 reads SNHLY; CDR2 reads FYNNEI. The CDR3 reads CASVEAREAFF. For the CDR3, the DNA is TGTGCCAGCGTAGAGGCCAGAGAAGCTTTCTTT.

The V gene is TRBV13, the J gene TRBJ2-7; tentatively, D is TRBD1 or TRBD2 (5 bases each). Trimming removed 7 bases from V and 0 bases from J, with 7 bases in between. CDR1 is PRHDT, CDR2 FYEKMQ, per germline (reference sequence). CDR3 length: 12 amino acids. As DNA, the CDR3 is TGTGCCAGCAAGGGGACCTCCTACGAGCAGTACTTC. Amino acids: CASKGTSYEQYF.